This T cell receptor beta chain was identified during a study of cytomegalovirus exposure and HLA in healthy donors. At the level of the study: From 150 million to 200 million T cells, an earlier analysis saw roughly 110 million unique TCR beta sequences. Study outcomes and limitations: Sequencing likely caused a cluster of highly shared sequence variants. Accurate predictions that matched the HLA-A and HLA-B alleles of most subjects were reportedly made from TCR beta sequences.

Worth noting for this clone: What it binds is unknown.

The CDR3 loop spans 17 amino acids. Germline CDR1 and CDR2: KGHSH and LQKENI. With V trimmed by 3 bases and J by 2 bases, 12 bases remained unmatched. Use of 60 Vbeta and 13 Jbeta primers characterized the PCR. Profiling relied on immunoSEQ multiplex PCR, and the TCRdb table lists in-frame clones only, not all of them. The table shows hundreds of thousands of clones, with 75% to 90% occurring only once. The sequencing sample was made of PBMCs. This clonotype was obtained from a young woman in good health and CMV-seronegative. The chain recombines TRBV18 with TRBJ2-5; 7 nucleotides match TRBD1. CDR3 sequence: CASSPSQVGRGQETQYF. DNA for the CDR3: TGTGCCAGCTCACCGTCCCAGGTCGGCAGGGGGCAAGAGACCCAGTACTTC.